Each of the 10 T cell receptor beta chains below was sequenced from the same sample in a study of OX40 agonist ivuxolimab in advanced cancers. The repertoire was sequenced with immunoSEQ multiplex PCR; TCRdb's copy has only in-frame clones and lacks some. Here the sample spans 90,000 or so clones, around 90% being singletons. The sample here was CD4+ or CD8+ T cells sorted from blood, taken in a trial of the OX40 agonist ivuxolimab. The origin of the receptors is an adult with an advanced solid tumor such as melanoma, head and neck, liver or kidney cancer.

The genes are TRBV30 and TRBJ2-1; tentative D call: TRBD2 (5 bases). The CDR3 runs 14 residues. V lost 0 bases and J lost 0, with 6 bases in between. CDR1 is GTSNPN and CDR2 is SVGIG in the germline V gene (reference sequence). The CDR3 bases are TGTGCCTGGAGTGTTGGACTCTCCTACAATGAGCAGTTCTTC. Protein product: CAWSVGLSYNEQFF.

The chain combines TRBV5-1 with TRBJ2-2, with a possible D match to TRBD2 (5 bases). The CDR3 has 15 amino acids. V lost 4 bases, J lost 3 bases, and 13 bases lay in between. The germline V gene encodes CDR1 SGHRS and CDR2 YFSETQ. CDR3 coding DNA: TGCGCCAGCAGCCCTAGGGAGTGGTACACCGGGGAGCTGTTTTTT. Translated, it gives CASSPREWYTGELFF.

The rearrangement joins TRBV28 to TRBJ2-7, with D possibly TRBD2 on 6 matching bases. The CDR3 has 14 amino acids. The germline V gene encodes CDR1 MDHEN and CDR2 SYDVKM. V dropped 2 bases and J dropped 3 bases, with 11 bases sitting between them. CDR3 amino acids: CASSLAGTNYEQYF. The CDR3 nucleotides are TGTGCCAGCAGTTTAGCGGGAACAAACTACGAGCAGTACTTC.

The gene calls are TRBV7-8 and TRBJ1-3, with TRBD1 identical over 9 bases. Germline loops: CDR1 SGHVS, CDR2 FQNEAQ. After removal of 5 bases from V and 3 bases from J, the junction contained 8 bases not matched to a gene. The CDR3 is 16 residues long. DNA of the CDR3: TGTGCCAGCAGCCGTACACAGGGGGCCGGTGGAAACACCATATATTTT. This translates into CASSRTQGAGGNTIYF.

CDR3 sequence: CASSGQDNTEAFF. The CDR3 coding sequence is TGTGCCAGCAGCGGACAGGACAACACTGAAGCTTTCTTT. The genes are TRBV9 and TRBJ1-1, with a tentative D call TRBD1 (6 bases). The CDR3 is 13 amino acids. Germline V gives CDR1 SGDLS, CDR2 YYNGEE. Trimming took off 3 bases at V and 2 bases at J, with 8 bases between the two ends.

The rearrangement uses TRBV19 and TRBJ2-2; 7 nucleotides line up with TRBD1. J was trimmed by 1 base and V by 5 bases; bases with no gene match: 10. CDR3 size: 17 residues. Per germline, CDR1 LNHDA and CDR2 SQIVND (reference sequence). The CDR3 DNA follows: TGTGCCAGTAGTTCGCGACGACAGGGTTGGAACACCGGGGAGCTGTTTTTT. Encoded protein: CASSSRRQGWNTGELFF.

The rearrangement links TRBV5-1 to TRBJ2-5; TRBD2 aligns across 7 bases. J lost 5 bases, V lost 0 bases, and 7 bases had no gene match. The germline gives CDR1 SGHRS, CDR2 YFSETQ. This CDR3 spans 15 amino acids. CDR3 region: CASSLAAGARETQYF. Here the CDR3 DNA reads TGCGCCAGCAGCTTGGCGGCGGGAGCGAGGGAGACCCAGTACTTC.

V gene TRBV7-2 combines with J gene TRBJ1-5, with 8 bases that match TRBD1. V was clipped by 5 bases and J by 5 bases; unmatched bases: 14. The germline gives CDR1 SGHTA, CDR2 FQGNSA. The CDR3 contains 17 residues. The chain's CDR3 is CASSPTWTGMEDQPQHF. Written as DNA, the CDR3 is TGTGCCAGCAGCCCTACGTGGACAGGGATGGAAGATCAGCCCCAGCATTTT. Combining the CDR3 with reference TRBV7-2 and TRBJ1-5 gives the whole variable domain GAGVSQSPSNKVTEKGKDVELRCDPISGHTALYWYRQSLGQGLEFLIYFQGNSAPDKSGLPSDRFSAERTGGSVSTLTIQRTQQEDSAVYLCASSPTWTGMEDQPQHFGDGTRLSIL.

The chain joins TRBV28 to TRBJ2-7; D is uncertain. The V end lost 7 bases, the J end lost 0 bases, and 13 bases lay between the germline ends. The CDR3 is 14 amino acids. In germline, CDR1 is MDHEN, CDR2 SYDVKM. CDR3 bases: TGTGCCAGCAAGGTTTCTGGTAGCTCCTACGAGCAGTACTTC. The encoded protein is CASKVSGSSYEQYF.

J is TRBJ1-6 and V is TRBV2; possible D gene TRBD1, 5 bases. The CDR3 sequence is 18 residues long. In germline, CDR1 is SNHLY, CDR2 FYNNEI. V lost 7 bases and J lost 0, with 19 bases in between. The CDR3 sequence is CASTKVRGRSSYNSPLHF. CDR3 coding DNA: TGTGCCAGCACAAAAGTGAGGGGCCGGAGCTCCTATAATTCACCCCTCCACTTT.